The entry below gives a single T cell receptor (beta chain) sequence along with its context. Original processing notes: Reference gene primer amplification yielded estimated nucleated cell counts. The data were produced by immunoSEQ multiplex PCR, yet TCRdb's version contains in-frame clones alone and is incomplete. V and J calls and clone size come straight from that table; D and trimming were deduced from the DNA. Of approximately 170,000 clones in the sample, around four fifths are singletons; the top ten hold roughly 8.1%. The germline gives CDR1 SGHNT, CDR2 YYREEE (reference sequence). V was cut by 4 bases and J by 0 bases, with 13 bases left in between. The CDR3 spans 15 residues. These data are taken from a study of blood T cell repertoires in COVID-19. Study as a whole: Nucleic acid was either cDNA or gDNA, and it came from T cells, B-cell-depleted T cells, or PBMCs.

Recruited during active infection, patients (from Seattle) were subsequently followed longitudinally. The source of this sequence is an elderly woman with COVID-19, enrolled during active disease. Material for sequencing was peripheral blood. This sequence joins TRBV5-4 and TRBJ1-1; tentatively, D is TRBD1 (5 bases). The CDR3 sequence: CASSQAPTVNTEAFF. The CDR3 nucleotides read TGTGCCAGCAGCCAGGCCCCGACAGTGAACACTGAAGCTTTCTTT. Looking up the rest from reference TRBV5-4 and TRBJ1-1 gives the full variable domain: ETGVTQSPTHLIKTRGQQVTLRCSSQSGHNTVSWYQQALGQGPQFIFQYYREEENGRGNFPPRFSGLQFPNYSSELNVNALELDDSALYLCASSQAPTVNTEAFFGQGTRLTVV.